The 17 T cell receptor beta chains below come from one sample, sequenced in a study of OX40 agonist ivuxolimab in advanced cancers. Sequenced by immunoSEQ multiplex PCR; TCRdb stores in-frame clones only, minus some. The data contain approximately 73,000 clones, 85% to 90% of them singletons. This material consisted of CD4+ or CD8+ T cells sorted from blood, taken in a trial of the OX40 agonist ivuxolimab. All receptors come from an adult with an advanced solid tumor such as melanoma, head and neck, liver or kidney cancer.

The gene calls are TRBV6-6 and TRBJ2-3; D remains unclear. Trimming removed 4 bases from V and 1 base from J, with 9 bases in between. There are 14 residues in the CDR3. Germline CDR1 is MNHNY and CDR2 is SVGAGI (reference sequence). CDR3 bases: TGTGCCAGCAGTTTTGAGACTCGCACAGATACGCAGTATTTT. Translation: CASSFETRTDTQYF.

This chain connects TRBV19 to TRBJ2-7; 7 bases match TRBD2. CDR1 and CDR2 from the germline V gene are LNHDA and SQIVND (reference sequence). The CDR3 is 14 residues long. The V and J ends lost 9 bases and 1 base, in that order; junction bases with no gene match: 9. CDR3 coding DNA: TGTGCCAGCACCGCGGGGGATTCTTCCTACGAGCAGTACTTC. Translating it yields CASTAGDSSYEQYF.

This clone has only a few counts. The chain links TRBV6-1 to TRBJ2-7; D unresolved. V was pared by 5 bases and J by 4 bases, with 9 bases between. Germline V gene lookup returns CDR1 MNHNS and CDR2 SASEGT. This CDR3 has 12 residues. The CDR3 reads CASSRAAYEQYF. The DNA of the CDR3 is TGTGCCAGCAGTCGGGCAGCTTACGAGCAGTACTTC.

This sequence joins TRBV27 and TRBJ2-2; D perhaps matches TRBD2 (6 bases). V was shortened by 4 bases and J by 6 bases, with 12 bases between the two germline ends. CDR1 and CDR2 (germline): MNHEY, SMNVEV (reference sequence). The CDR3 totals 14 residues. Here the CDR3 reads CASSYIPGAGELFF. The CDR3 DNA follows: TGTGCCAGCAGTTATATCCCGGGGGCCGGGGAGCTGTTTTTT.

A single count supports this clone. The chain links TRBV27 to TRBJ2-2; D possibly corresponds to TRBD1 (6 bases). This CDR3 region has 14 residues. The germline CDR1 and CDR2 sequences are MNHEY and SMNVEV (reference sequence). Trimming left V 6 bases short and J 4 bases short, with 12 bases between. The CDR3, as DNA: TGTGCCAGCAGGACAGGTGGCGGCACCGGGGAGCTGTTTTTT. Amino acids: CASRTGGGTGELFF.

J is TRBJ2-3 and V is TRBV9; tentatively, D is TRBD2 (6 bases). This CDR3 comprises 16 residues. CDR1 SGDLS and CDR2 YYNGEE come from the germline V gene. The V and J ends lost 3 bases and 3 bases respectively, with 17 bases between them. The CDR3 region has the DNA TGTGCCAGCAGCGATGACTCCGGGACTCTAACAGATACGCAGTATTTT. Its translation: CASSDDSGTLTDTQYF.

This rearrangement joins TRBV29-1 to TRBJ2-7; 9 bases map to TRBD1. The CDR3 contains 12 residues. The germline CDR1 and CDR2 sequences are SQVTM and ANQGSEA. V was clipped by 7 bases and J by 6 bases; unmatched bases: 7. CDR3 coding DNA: TGCAGCGGGGGACAGGGACGCGGCGAGCAGTACTTC. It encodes CSGGQGRGEQYF.

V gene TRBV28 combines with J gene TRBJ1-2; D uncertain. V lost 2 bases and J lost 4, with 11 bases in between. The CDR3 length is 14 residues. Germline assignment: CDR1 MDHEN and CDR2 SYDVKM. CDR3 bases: TGTGCCAGCAGTTTACCCCAGTTTTCCTATGGCTACACCTTC. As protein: CASSLPQFSYGYTF.

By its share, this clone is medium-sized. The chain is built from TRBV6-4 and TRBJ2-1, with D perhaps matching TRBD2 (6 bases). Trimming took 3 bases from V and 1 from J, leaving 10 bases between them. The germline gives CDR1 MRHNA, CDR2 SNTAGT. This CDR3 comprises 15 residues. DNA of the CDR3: TGTGCCAGCAGTGAATCCGGGACTTCCTACAATGAGCAGTTCTTC. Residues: CASSESGTSYNEQFF.

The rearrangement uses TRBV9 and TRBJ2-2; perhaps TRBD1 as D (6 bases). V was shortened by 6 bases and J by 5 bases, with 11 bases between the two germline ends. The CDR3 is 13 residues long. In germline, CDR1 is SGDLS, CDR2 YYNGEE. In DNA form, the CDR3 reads TGTGCCAGCACCCAGCAGGGGACCGGGGAGCTGTTTTTT. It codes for CASTQQGTGELFF.

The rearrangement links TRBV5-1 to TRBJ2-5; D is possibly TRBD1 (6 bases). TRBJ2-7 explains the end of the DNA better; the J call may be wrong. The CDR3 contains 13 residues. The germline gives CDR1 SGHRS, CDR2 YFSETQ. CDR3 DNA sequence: TGCGCCAGCAGCGCAACTGACAGGTACGAGCAGTACTTC. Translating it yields CASSATDRYEQYF.

The DNA of the CDR3 is TGTGCCAGCAGTTACGGAGTGCTCGGAGGCTACACCTTC. Translated, it gives CASSYGVLGGYTF. This chain joins TRBV25-1 and TRBJ1-2; D gene ambiguous. CDR3 length: 13 amino acids. V was clipped by 5 bases and J by 8 bases, with 15 bases between them. CDR1 MGHDK and CDR2 SYGVNS come from the germline V gene.

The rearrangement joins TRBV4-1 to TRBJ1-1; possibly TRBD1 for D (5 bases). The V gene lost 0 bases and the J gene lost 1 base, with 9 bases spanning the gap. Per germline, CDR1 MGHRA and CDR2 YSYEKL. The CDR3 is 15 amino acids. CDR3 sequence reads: CASSQEPGTNTEAFF. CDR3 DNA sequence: TGCGCCAGCAGCCAAGAGCCGGGGACGAACACTGAAGCTTTCTTT.

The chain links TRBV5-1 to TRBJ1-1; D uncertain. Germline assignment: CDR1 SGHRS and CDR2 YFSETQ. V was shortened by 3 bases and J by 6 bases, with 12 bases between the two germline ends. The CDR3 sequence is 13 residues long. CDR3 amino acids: CASSSPSGAEAFF. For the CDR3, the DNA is TGCGCCAGCAGCTCCCCTAGTGGAGCTGAAGCTTTCTTT.

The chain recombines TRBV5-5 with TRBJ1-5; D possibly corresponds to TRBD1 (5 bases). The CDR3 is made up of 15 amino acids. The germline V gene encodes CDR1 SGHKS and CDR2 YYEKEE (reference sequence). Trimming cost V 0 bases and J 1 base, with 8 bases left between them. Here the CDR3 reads CASSLVGGSNQPQHF. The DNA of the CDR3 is TGTGCCAGCAGCTTGGTGGGGGGGAGCAATCAGCCCCAGCATTTT.

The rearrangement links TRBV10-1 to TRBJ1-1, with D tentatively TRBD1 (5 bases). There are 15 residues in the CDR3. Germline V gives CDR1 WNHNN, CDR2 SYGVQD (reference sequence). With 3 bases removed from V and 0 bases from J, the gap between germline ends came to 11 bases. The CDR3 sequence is CASSDQGMMNTEAFF. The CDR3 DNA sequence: TGCGCCAGCAGTGATCAGGGTATGATGAACACTGAAGCTTTCTTT.

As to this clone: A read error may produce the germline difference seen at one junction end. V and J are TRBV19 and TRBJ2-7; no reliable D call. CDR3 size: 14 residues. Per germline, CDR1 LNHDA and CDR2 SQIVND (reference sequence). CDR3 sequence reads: CVSSIAPTNYEQYF. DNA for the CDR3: TGTGTCAGTAGTATAGCCCCGACAAACTACGAGCAGTACTTC.